Below, 15 T cell receptor beta chains from the same sample are listed, as sequenced in a study of molecular identifiers for immune sequencing clone quantification. TCRdb re-called the PCR reads through MiXCR, storing one row per CDR3 protein. The repertoire holds 460,000 or so distinct CDR3 sequences, with 20% to 25% as singletons. Specimen: naive CD8+ T cells from blood, with Jurkat cell RNA spiked in. The subset is: FACS-sorted CD8+CD4-CCR7+CD45RA+ naive T cells. These receptors were obtained from a human donor in good health. Some libraries in this study had Jurkat cell RNA spiked in.

CDR3 region: CASSQVGGTDTEAFF. CDR3 nucleotide sequence: TGTGCCAGCAGCCAAGTGGGCGGGACAGACACTGAAGCTTTCTTT. The chain carries TRBV14 and TRBJ1-1, with TRBD1 matching over 7 bases. The CDR3 is made up of 15 amino acids. From germline, CDR1 is SGHDN and CDR2 FVKESK. The junction had 5 bases not matched to a gene; V was cut back by 1 base and J by 3 bases. The full variable domain, completed using reference TRBV14 and TRBJ1-1, is EAGVTQFPSHSVIEKGQTVTLRCDPISGHDNLYWYRRVMGKEIKFLLHFVKESKQDESGMPNNRFLAERTGGTYSTLKVQPAELEDSGVYFCASSQVGGTDTEAFFGQGTRLTVV.

There are many counts of this clonotype. The rearrangement joins TRBV4-3 to TRBJ2-3; 12 bases are shared with TRBD2. Unmatched junction bases numbered 3, after V lost 0 bases and J lost 2 bases. There are 17 residues in the CDR3. CDR1 LGHNA and CDR2 YSLEER come from the germline V gene. The CDR3 sequence: CASSQDGLAGTTDTQYF. CDR3 nucleotide sequence: TGCGCCAGCAGCCAAGATGGACTAGCGGGGACCACAGATACGCAGTATTTT.

This clonotype came up many times. The CDR3 DNA is TGTGCCAGTAGTACTGGCGGATACTCCTACGAGCAGTACTTC. This sequence encodes CASSTGGYSYEQYF. This sequence joins TRBV19 and TRBJ2-7, with unresolved D. The CDR3 is made up of 14 amino acids. Germline-derived CDR1 and CDR2 are LNHDA and SQIVND (reference sequence). Trimming left V 4 bases short and J 0 bases short, with 10 bases between.

Notes on this clonotype: It may be a read error: a sequence one base away is much more abundant. The chain's CDR3 is CASGRDGELFF. CDR3 DNA: TGTGCCAGCGGGAGAGACGGGGAGCTGTTTTTT. This chain links TRBV6-2 or TRBV6-3 with TRBJ2-2; D might be TRBD2 (5 bases). The CDR3 is 11 residues long. V lost 8 bases and J lost 7, with 8 bases in between. CDR1 is MNHEY, CDR2 SVGEGT, per germline.

V is TRBV27 and J is TRBJ1-1, with a possible D match to TRBD1 (5 bases). V lost 8 bases, J lost 0 bases, and 7 bases lay in between. The CDR3 sequence is 12 residues long. Germline CDR1 reads MNHEY; CDR2 reads SMNVEV (reference sequence). This CDR3 reads CASGTMNTEAFF. As DNA, the CDR3 is TGTGCCAGCGGGACCATGAACACTGAAGCTTTCTTT.

This clonotype occurred a few times. V usage is TRBV2 and J usage is TRBJ1-4, with D uncertain. The germline gives CDR1 SNHLY, CDR2 FYNNEI. V lost 2 bases and J lost 0, with 10 bases in between. The CDR3 loop spans 16 amino acids. CDR3 region: CASSEIQAATNEKLFF. In DNA, the CDR3 is TGTGCCAGCAGTGAAATCCAGGCTGCAACTAATGAAAAACTGTTTTTT. Using reference TRBV2 and TRBJ1-4 for the parts outside the CDR3, the full variable domain is EPEVTQTPSHQVTQMGQEVILRCVPISNHLYFYWYRQILGQKVEFLVSFYNNEISEKSEIFDDQFSVERPDGSNFTLKIRSTKLEDSAMYFCASSEIQAATNEKLFFGSGTQLSVL.

In this sample, this clonotype turned up many times. The rearrangement uses TRBV25-1 and TRBJ1-5; tentatively, D is TRBD1 (5 bases). V was clipped by 7 bases and J by 2 bases, with 9 bases between them. The CDR3 length is 13 residues. Germline V gene lookup returns CDR1 MGHDK and CDR2 SYGVNS. CDR3 residues: CASTPGGNQPQHF. The CDR3 DNA is TGTGCCAGCACCCCGGGGGGCAATCAGCCCCAGCATTTT.

The DNA of the CDR3 is TGTGCCAGCAGCGCGACAGGGGACTTAGATGAGCAGTTCTTC. This gives the protein CASSATGDLDEQFF. The rearrangement joins TRBV9 to TRBJ2-1; 8 nucleotides agree with TRBD1. V was pared by 3 bases and J by 8 bases, with 7 bases of the junction left unmatched. The germline V gene encodes CDR1 SGDLS and CDR2 YYNGEE. The CDR3 length is 14 residues.

This clonotype appeared a few times. The CDR3 loop reads CASSLPDSGRTEAFF. In nucleotides, the CDR3 is TGTGCCAGCAGCTTACCCGACAGTGGTCGCACTGAAGCTTTCTTT. The chain carries TRBV13 and TRBJ1-1; a possible D gene is TRBD1 (5 bases). Germline V gene lookup returns CDR1 PRHDT and CDR2 FYEKMQ (reference sequence). V dropped 2 bases and J dropped 4 bases, with 14 bases sitting between them. The CDR3 has 15 residues. Combining the CDR3 with reference TRBV13 and TRBJ1-1 gives the whole variable domain AAGVIQSPRHLIKEKRETATLKCYPIPRHDTVYWYQQGPGQDPQFLISFYEKMQSDKGSIPDRFSAQQFSDYHSELNMSSLELGDSALYFCASSLPDSGRTEAFFGQGTRLTVV.

This clonotype showed up many times. The chain joins TRBV18 to TRBJ2-3; D remains ambiguous. The CDR3 consists of 13 residues. The V end was cut by 3 bases, the J end by 5 bases, with 9 bases between. CDR1 and CDR2 from the germline V gene are KGHSH and LQKENI. CDR3 DNA: TGTGCCAGCTCACCTGTTTTGGTAGATACGCAGTATTTT. Its protein product is CASSPVLVDTQYF.

The rearrangement links TRBV12-3 or TRBV12-4 to TRBJ2-7, with D possibly matching TRBD1 (6 bases). CDR3 length equals 15 residues. The V end lost 5 bases, the J end lost 0 bases, and 14 bases lay between the germline ends. CDR3 in amino acids: CASSGFRGSSYEQYF. The DNA of the CDR3 is TGTGCCAGCAGTGGTTTTAGGGGGAGCTCCTACGAGCAGTACTTC.

This clonotype was seen once. One junction end disagrees with the germline gene, perhaps due to a read error. The V gene is TRBV14, the J gene TRBJ2-1; perhaps TRBD1 as D (6 bases). Germline-derived CDR1 and CDR2 are SGHDN and FVKESK. This CDR3 is built from 16 residues. This CDR3 reads CASGQDLGAGYNEQFF. The CDR3 DNA reads as TGTGCCAGCGGCCAAGATCTGGGGGCCGGGTACAATGAGCAGTTCTTC.

A word on this clonotype: A read error may produce the germline difference seen at one junction end. The J gene is TRBJ2-3, the V gene TRBV5-4; D is undetermined. The CDR3 totals 13 residues. Germline V gives CDR1 SGHNT, CDR2 YYREEE (reference sequence). CDR3 coding DNA: TGTGCCAGCAGCCCAGATAGCACAGATATGCAGTATTTT. Translating gives CASSPDSTDMQYF.

The rearrangement uses TRBV5-6 and TRBJ2-7, with 7 bases matching TRBD1. Germline CDR1 SGHDT, CDR2 YYEEEE. The CDR3 has 16 residues. V shed 0 bases, J shed 2 bases, and the junction held 8 bases outside the gene matches. CDR3 DNA: TGTGCCAGCAGCTTGGAATCGGACAGGTACCCCTACGAGCAGTACTTC. The encoded protein is CASSLESDRYPYEQYF.

Worth noting for this clonotype: A much larger clone differs from this one at a single base, so this may be a read error. The chain joins TRBV30 to TRBJ1-4, with D uncertain. Germline V gene data show CDR1 as GTSNPN and CDR2 as SVGIG (reference sequence). CDR3 length equals 12 residues. The CDR3 here is CAWSPMNEELFF. As DNA, the CDR3 is TGTGCCTGGAGTCCTATGAATGAAGAACTGTTTTTT.